The source of this TCR beta chain is a study of a mutant IDH1 vaccine in newly diagnosed glioma. Study information: Treated patients were approximately 62% male, around 40% female, mean age roughly 40 years. Visit timing is recorded as week 35 for V12 and week 47 for V13.

Time point indicated: week 35, safety follow-up. Vaccinated patients received 300 ug of mutant IDH1 20-mer peptide per dose, with topical imiquimod. Weeks 1, 3, 5, 7, 11, 15, 19 and 23 were when patients received their eight vaccinations. TCRdb keeps only in-frame clones here, not all; method: immunoSEQ multiplex PCR. Among tens of thousands of clones listed, roughly nine tenths were seen once. A remark on this clone: Its antigen is as yet unknown.

General observations from the study: Detectable vaccine-induced immune responses arose in almost 95% of patients.

The TCR was taken from a man aged 40-55 years with glioma. The material sequenced was PBMCs, taken from a glioma patient whose treatment included an IDH1 peptide vaccine.

This chain's CDR3 is CASSHPKPTGTTYEQYF. The CDR3 coding sequence is TGCGCCAGCAGTCATCCGAAACCTACAGGGACAACTTACGAGCAGTACTTC. V is TRBV23-1 and J is TRBJ2-7; D is possibly TRBD1 (6 bases). TRBV23-1 is filed as an ORF, its function uncertain. This CDR3 is 17 amino acids long. V was clipped by 3 bases and J by 4 bases, with 22 bases between them.